This T cell receptor (beta chain) is from a study of T cell responses to AZD1222 COVID-19 vaccine. This clone occurred a few times. The CDR3 is made up of 13 amino acids. CDR1 is SQVTM, CDR2 ANQGSEA, per germline. The V gene lost 2 bases and the J gene lost 3 bases, with 11 bases spanning the gap. Generated by immunoSEQ multiplex PCR, the TCRdb table keeps only in-frame clones and is missing some. In the table there are about 120,000 clones, over 75% of which are singletons. The receptor comes from an adult in good health. Sequences were derived from peripheral blood, sampled on day 0 of AZD1222 vaccination. The chain carries TRBV29-1 and TRBJ2-7; no definite D call. This CDR3 reads CSVEWPGYYEQYF. In DNA form, the CDR3 reads TGCAGCGTTGAATGGCCAGGATACTACGAGCAGTACTTC.